The clone carrying this TCR beta chain occurred a few times. Its antigen is not known. In TCRdb, the 5' RACE reads were re-called with MiXCR into one record per CDR3 protein. The data contain fewer than 650,000 distinct CDR3 sequences, approximately 10% of them singletons. The data stem from a study of identical twins. Findings and caveats of the study: Monozygotic twins shared more out-of-frame TCR alpha than recombination models predicted. For cord blood, abundant beta clonotypes had fewer insertions, unlike memory repertoires, which showed none.

Germline V CDR1 and CDR2: SGHTA, FQGTGA. The CDR3 has 19 residues. V dropped 5 bases and J dropped 0; count of bases not matched to a gene: 10. The sample was also reused in another study, on yellow fever vaccine responses in identical twins.

The TCR was taken from a woman under 30 in good health. Sequencing was performed on PBMCs. V and J are TRBV7-3 and TRBJ2-1; 13 bases are shared with TRBD2. The CDR3 nucleotides read TGTGCCAGCAGCCCGGGACTAGCGGGGCTTGATAGCTCCTACAATGAGCAGTTCTTC. The encoded protein is CASSPGLAGLDSSYNEQFF.